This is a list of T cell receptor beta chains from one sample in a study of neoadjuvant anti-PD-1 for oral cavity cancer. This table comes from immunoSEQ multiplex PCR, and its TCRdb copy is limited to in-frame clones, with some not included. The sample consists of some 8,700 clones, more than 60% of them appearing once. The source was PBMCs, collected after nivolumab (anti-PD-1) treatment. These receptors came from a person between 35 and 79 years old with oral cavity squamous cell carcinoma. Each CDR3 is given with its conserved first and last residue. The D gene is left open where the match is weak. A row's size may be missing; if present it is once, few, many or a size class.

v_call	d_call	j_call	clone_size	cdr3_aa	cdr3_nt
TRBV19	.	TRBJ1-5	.	CASSPRWGHDQPQHF	TGTGCCAGTAGCCCCAGGTGGGGGCATGATCAGCCCCAGCATTTT
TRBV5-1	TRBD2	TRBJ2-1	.	CASSLLRRRTSGGYNEQFF	TGCGCCAGCAGCTTACTACGTCGTCGGACTAGCGGGGGTTACAATGAGCAGTTCTTC
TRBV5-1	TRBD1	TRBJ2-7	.	CASSQGQAGEQYF	TGCGCCAGCAGTCAGGGACAGGCTGGCGAGCAGTACTTC
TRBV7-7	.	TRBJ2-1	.	CASSPGLTTNNEQFF	TGTGCCAGCAGCCCCGGTCTGACAACAAACAATGAGCAGTTCTTC
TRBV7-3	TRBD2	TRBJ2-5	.	CASSLAGGGETQYF	TGTGCCAGCAGCCTAGCGGGAGGGGGAGAGACCCAGTACTTC
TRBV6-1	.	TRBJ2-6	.	CASSDDVSGANVLTF	TGTGCCAGCAGTGACGACGTCTCTGGGGCCAACGTCCTGACTTTC
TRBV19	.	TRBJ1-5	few	CASSIRGMGNQPQHF	TGTGCCAGTAGTATAAGGGGGATGGGCAATCAGCCCCAGCATTTT
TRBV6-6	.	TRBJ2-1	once	CASSYKIESNEQFF	TGTGCCAGCAGTTACAAGATAGAATCTAATGAGCAGTTCTTC
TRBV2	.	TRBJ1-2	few	CASSEIGVSSYGYTF	TGTGCCAGCAGTGAGATCGGGGTGTCGAGCTATGGCTACACCTTC
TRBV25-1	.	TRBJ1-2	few	CASSESGAALHGYTF	TGTGCCAGCAGTGAATCCGGGGCCGCGTTGCATGGCTACACCTTC
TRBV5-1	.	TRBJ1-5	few	CASSLVGGNQPQHF	TGCGCCAGCAGCTTGGTAGGGGGCAATCAGCCCCAGCATTTT
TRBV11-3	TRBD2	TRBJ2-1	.	CASSWGLAGEEEQFF	TGTGCCAGCAGCTGGGGACTAGCGGGAGAGGAAGAGCAGTTCTTC
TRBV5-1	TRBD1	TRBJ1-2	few	CASSSDRDYGYTF	TGCGCCAGCAGCTCAGACAGGGACTATGGCTACACCTTC
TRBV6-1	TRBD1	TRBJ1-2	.	CASSARTGGASYGYTF	TGTGCCAGCAGTGCCCGGACAGGGGGCGCCAGCTATGGCTACACCTTC